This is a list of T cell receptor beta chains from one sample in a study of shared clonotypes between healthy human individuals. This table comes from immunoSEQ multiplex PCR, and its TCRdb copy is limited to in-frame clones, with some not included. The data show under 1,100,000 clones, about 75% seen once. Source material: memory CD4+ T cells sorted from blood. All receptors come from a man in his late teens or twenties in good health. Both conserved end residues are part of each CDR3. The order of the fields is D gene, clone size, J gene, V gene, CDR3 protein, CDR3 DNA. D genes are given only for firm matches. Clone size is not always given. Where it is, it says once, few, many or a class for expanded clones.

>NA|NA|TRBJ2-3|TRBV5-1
CASSLEADTQYF
TGCGCCAGCAGCTTGGAAGCAGATACGCAGTATTTT
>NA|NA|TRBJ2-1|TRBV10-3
CAISESSYNEQFF
TGTGCCATCAGTGAGTCCTCCTACAATGAGCAGTTCTTC
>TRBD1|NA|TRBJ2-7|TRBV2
CASSPGQGAPEQYF
TGTGCCAGCAGTCCGGGACAGGGGGCCCCCGAGCAGTACTTC
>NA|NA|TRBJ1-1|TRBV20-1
CSAQLNTEAFF
TGCAGTGCTCAGTTGAACACTGAAGCTTTCTTT
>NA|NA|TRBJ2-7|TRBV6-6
CASRDRGQVSSYEQYF
TGTGCCAGCAGAGACCGGGGGCAGGTTAGCTCCTACGAGCAGTACTTC
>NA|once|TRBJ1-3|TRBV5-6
CASSLRSNSGNTIYF
TGTGCCAGCAGCTTGCGGTCGAACTCTGGAAACACCATATATTTT
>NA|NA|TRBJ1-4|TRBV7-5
CARSLVRHKEKLFF
TGTGCCAGAAGCTTAGTTCGACACAAGGAAAAACTGTTTTTT
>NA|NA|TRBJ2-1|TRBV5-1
CASSLGGESSYNEQFF
TGCGCCAGCAGCTTGGGAGGGGAGAGCTCCTACAATGAGCAGTTCTTC
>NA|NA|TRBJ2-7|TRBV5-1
CASSFGDSRYEQYF
TGCGCCAGCAGCTTCGGAGACAGCAGGTACGAGCAGTACTTC
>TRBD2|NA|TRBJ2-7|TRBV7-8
CASSSLAGVMYEQYF
TGTGCCAGCAGCTCCCTAGCGGGAGTAATGTACGAGCAGTACTTC
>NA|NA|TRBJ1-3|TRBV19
CASSPQGLSGNTIYF
TGTGCCAGTAGTCCCCAGGGGCTCTCTGGAAACACCATATATTTT
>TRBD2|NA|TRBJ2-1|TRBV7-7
CASSPGTSGRAWEQFF
TGTGCTAGCAGCCCGGGGACTAGCGGGAGGGCGTGGGAGCAGTTCTTC
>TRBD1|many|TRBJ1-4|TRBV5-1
CASSLEGQGNEKLFF
TGCGCCAGCAGCTTGGAGGGACAGGGTAATGAAAAACTGTTTTTT
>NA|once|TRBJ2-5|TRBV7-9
CASSLTRVGETQYF
TGTGCCAGCAGCCTTACTAGGGTGGGCGAGACCCAGTACTTC
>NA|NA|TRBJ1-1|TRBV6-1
CAIRGQTGSTEAFF
TGTGCCATCAGGGGCCAAACAGGGAGCACTGAAGCTTTCTTT
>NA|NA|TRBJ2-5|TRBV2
CASSYLRGRETQYF
TGTGCCAGCAGTTATCTCAGGGGGAGGGAGACCCAGTACTTC
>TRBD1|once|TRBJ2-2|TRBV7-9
CASSLVRTGSGELFF
TGTGCCAGCAGCTTAGTGAGGACAGGGTCCGGGGAGCTGTTTTTT
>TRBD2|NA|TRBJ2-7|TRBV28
CASSGRGGRTYEQYF
TGTGCCAGCAGTGGTCGGGGGGGACGGACCTACGAGCAGTACTTC
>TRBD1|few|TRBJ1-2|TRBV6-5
CASTPSTGGAWGYTF
TGTGCCAGCACCCCTTCGACAGGGGGCGCGTGGGGCTACACCTTC
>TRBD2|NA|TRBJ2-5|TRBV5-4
CASSVGSGGAERETQYF
TGTGCCAGCAGTGTGGGTAGCGGGGGGGCTGAGAGAGAGACCCAGTACTTC
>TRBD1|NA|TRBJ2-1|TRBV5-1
CASSGQGAPNEQFF
TGCGCCAGCAGCGGACAGGGGGCGCCCAATGAGCAGTTCTTC
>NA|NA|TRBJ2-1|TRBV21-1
CASSKIGTRLPQTYNEQFF
TGTGCCAGCAGCAAAATCGGGACCCGACTACCCCAAACCTACAATGAGCAGTTCTTC
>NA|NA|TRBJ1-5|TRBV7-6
CASSLALHRGNGNQPQHF
TGTGCCAGCAGCTTAGCCTTACATAGGGGGAATGGCAATCAGCCCCAGCATTTT
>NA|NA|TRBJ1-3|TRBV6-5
CASCAYSGNTIYF
TGTGCCAGCTGTGCCTACTCTGGAAACACCATATATTTT
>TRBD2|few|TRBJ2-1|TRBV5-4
CASSSGLAGANEQFF
TGTGCCAGCAGCTCCGGACTAGCGGGGGCCAATGAGCAGTTCTTC
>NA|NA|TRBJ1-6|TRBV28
CASRRSGQYNSPLHF
TGTGCCAGCAGGCGATCAGGGCAATACAATTCACCCCTCCACTTT
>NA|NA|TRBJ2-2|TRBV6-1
CASSEFPVGELFF
TGTGCCAGCAGTGAATTTCCCGTCGGGGAGCTGTTTTTT
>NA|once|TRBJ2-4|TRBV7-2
CASSLAYGRWEIQYF
TGTGCCAGCAGCTTAGCTTACGGGAGATGGGAGATTCAGTACTTC
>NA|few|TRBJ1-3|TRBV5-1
CATPTYLFGNTIYF
TGCGCCACCCCTACCTATCTATTTGGAAACACCATATATTTT
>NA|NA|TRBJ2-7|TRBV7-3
CASSLGGGYEQYF
TGTGCCAGCAGCTTAGGTGGGGGGTACGAGCAGTACTTC
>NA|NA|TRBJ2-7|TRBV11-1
CASSYFRVYYEQCF
TGTGCCAGCAGCTATTTCAGGGTCTACTACGAGCAGTGCTTC
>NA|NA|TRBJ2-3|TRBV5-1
CASSLAGQPADTQYF
TGCGCCAGCAGCTTGGCAGGGCAGCCGGCAGATACGCAGTATTTT
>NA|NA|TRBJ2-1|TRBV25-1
CASSAQGAVGNEQFF
TGTGCCAGCAGCGCTCAGGGAGCGGTGGGTAATGAGCAGTTCTTC
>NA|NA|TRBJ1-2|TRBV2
CASSAEGSYGYTF
TGTGCCAGCAGTGCGGAGGGCAGCTATGGCTACACCTTC
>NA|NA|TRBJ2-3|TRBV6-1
CASSEYVGNTDTQYF
TGTGCCAGCAGTGAATATGTGGGGAACACAGATACGCAGTATTTT
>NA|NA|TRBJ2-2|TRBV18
CASCSTDSNTGELFF
TGTGCCAGCTGTTCGACAGATTCGAACACCGGGGAGCTGTTTTTT
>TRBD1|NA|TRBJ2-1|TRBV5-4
CASSSAGTGGAGNEQFF
TGTGCCAGCAGCTCAGCCGGGACAGGGGGCGCGGGGAATGAGCAGTTCTTC
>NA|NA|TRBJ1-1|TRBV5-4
CASSLSDRNTEAFF
TGTGCCAGCAGCCTGTCCGACAGGAACACTGAAGCTTTCTTT
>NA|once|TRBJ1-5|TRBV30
CAWGTNQPQHF
TGTGCCTGGGGGACCAATCAGCCCCAGCATTTT
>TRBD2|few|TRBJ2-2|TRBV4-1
CASSQVLAGSNTGELFF
TGCGCCAGCAGCCAAGTTCTAGCGGGATCGAACACCGGGGAGCTGTTTTTT